This is a list of T cell receptor beta chains from one sample in a study of shared clonotypes between healthy human individuals. TCRdb keeps only in-frame clones here, not all; method: immunoSEQ multiplex PCR. Of roughly 1,000,000 clones in the sample, 75% to 80% were seen once. The specimen was memory CD4+ T cells from PBMCs. The receptors stem from a man aged 18-30 years in good health. Some clones in this sample may be carry-over from other donors' samples. The CDR3 runs from the conserved cysteine through the conserved F or W. The D gene is left open where the match is weak. A clone size is listed for some rows: how often the clone was seen (once, few, many), or a class if it is expanded.

>TRBV7-6|TRBJ2-1|TRBD1|-
CASSLGPRGRDEQFF
TGTGCCAGCAGCTTAGGACCGAGGGGGCGCGATGAGCAGTTCTTC
>TRBV19|TRBJ1-2|-|-
CASRRSGVVDYGYTF
TGTGCCAGTAGAAGGTCAGGGGTGGTTGACTATGGCTACACCTTC
>TRBV7-9|TRBJ2-7|TRBD1|few
CASSPGQVFGNEQYF
TGTGCCAGCAGCCCCGGACAGGTGTTCGGGAACGAGCAGTACTTC
>TRBV10-2|TRBJ2-5|-|-
CASSAVKETQYF
TGCGCCAGCAGTGCCGTAAAAGAGACCCAGTACTTC
>TRBV7-3|TRBJ2-3|TRBD1|-
CASSLGQSTDTQYF
TGTGCCAGCAGCCTGGGACAGAGCACAGATACGCAGTATTTT
>TRBV4-1|TRBJ1-2|TRBD1|many
CASSQVRAGGVYTF
TGCGCCAGCAGCCAAGTTAGGGCAGGGGGTGTCTACACCTTC
>TRBV6-1|TRBJ2-3|-|-
CATRQRTDTQYF
TGTGCCACCCGACAGCGCACAGATACGCAGTATTTT
>TRBV7-3|TRBJ2-7|TRBD2|-
CASSHGTSMQDEQYF
TGTGCCAGCAGCCACGGGACTAGTATGCAAGACGAGCAGTACTTC
>TRBV19|TRBJ1-2|-|few
CASSIVPNYGYTF
TGTGCCAGTAGTATAGTCCCTAACTATGGCTACACCTTC
>TRBV5-1|TRBJ1-2|-|-
CASSLVQSGTNYGYTF
TGCGCCAGCAGCTTGGTTCAGTCCGGGACTAACTATGGCTACACCTTC
>TRBV7-9|TRBJ2-7|-|-
CASSLGGQGHEQYF
TGTGCCAGCAGCTTAGGCGGTCAGGGCCACGAGCAGTACTTC
>TRBV7-9|TRBJ2-3|TRBD2|-
CAITGGETRTDTQYF
TGTGCCATCACCGGGGGGGAAACCCGCACAGATACGCAGTATTTT
>TRBV29-1|TRBJ2-2|TRBD2|-
CSVGSSGAPTGELFF
TGCAGCGTTGGATCTAGCGGGGCCCCCACCGGGGAGCTGTTTTTT
>TRBV18|TRBJ2-7|TRBD2|-
CASSRGSGGGSYEQYF
TGTGCCAGCTCCCGCGGGTCGGGCGGGGGATCCTACGAGCAGTACTTC
>TRBV4-1|TRBJ1-5|-|-
CASSQGGGREYGQPQHF
TGCGCCAGCAGCCAAGGTGGCGGCAGGGAGTATGGGCAGCCCCAGCATTTT
>TRBV28|TRBJ1-3|-|-
CASSGDWGGTNGNTIYF
TGTGCCAGCAGCGGAGACTGGGGAGGGACGAACGGAAACACCATATATTTT
>TRBV5-1|TRBJ2-3|TRBD2|-
CASSLVLAGADTQYF
TGCGCCAGCAGCTTGGTTCTAGCGGGGGCCGATACGCAGTATTTT
>TRBV6-1|TRBJ2-7|-|-
CASREQALPYEQYF
TGTGCCAGCAGAGAACAGGCATTACCCTACGAGCAGTACTTC
>TRBV30|TRBJ2-7|-|-
CAWSGGYSSYEQYF
TGTGCCTGGAGTGGTGGCTATTCCTCCTACGAGCAGTACTTC
>TRBV29-1|TRBJ2-1|TRBD1|once
CSGSGQGAREQFF
TGCAGCGGGTCGGGACAGGGGGCCCGAGAGCAGTTCTTC
>TRBV5-1|TRBJ2-5|-|few
CASANWGPGETQYF
TGCGCCAGCGCCAATTGGGGACCTGGAGAGACCCAGTACTTC
>TRBV14|TRBJ1-2|-|-
CASSGAGLKSVGYTF
TGTGCCAGCAGTGGGGCAGGGTTAAAGTCGGTTGGCTACACCTTC
>TRBV5-1|TRBJ1-1|-|-
CASSPPRAMDTEAFF
TGCGCCAGCAGCCCGCCCCGGGCCATGGACACTGAAGCTTTCTTT
>TRBV9|TRBJ1-1|-|once
CASSPYQGPHTEAFF
TGTGCCAGCAGCCCCTATCAGGGACCTCACACTGAAGCTTTCTTT
>TRBV28|TRBJ2-7|TRBD2|-
CASSPSGNYEQYF
TGTGCCAGCAGCCCTAGCGGGAACTACGAGCAGTACTTC
>TRBV20-1|TRBJ1-2|-|-
CSASRNTF
TGCAGTGCTAGTAGAAACACCTTC
>TRBV15|TRBJ2-7|-|-
CATSRKTSSYEQYF
TGTGCCACCAGCAGAAAGACTAGCTCCTACGAGCAGTACTTC
>TRBV5-4|TRBJ2-7|TRBD1|-
CASSIGDRVGEQYF
TGTGCCAGCAGTATCGGGGACAGGGTAGGCGAGCAGTACTTC
>TRBV27|TRBJ1-1|-|once
CASRTPGSPNTEAFF
TGTGCCAGCAGAACACCCGGGTCCCCGAACACTGAAGCTTTCTTT
>TRBV5-4|TRBJ2-7|-|-
CASSLGSDYEQYF
TGTGCCAGCAGCTTGGGGTCAGACTACGAGCAGTACTTC
>TRBV2|TRBJ2-3|TRBD1|-
CASHAAGTGGADTQYF
TGTGCCAGCCACGCCGCGGGGACAGGGGGCGCAGATACGCAGTATTTT
>TRBV7-3|TRBJ1-1|-|few
CASRWRSDTEAFF
TGTGCCAGCAGGTGGCGGTCGGACACTGAAGCTTTCTTT
>TRBV11-1|TRBJ1-2|-|few
CASSPDRNYGYTF
TGTGCCAGCAGCCCCGACAGAAACTATGGCTACACCTTC
>TRBV11-2|TRBJ2-1|TRBD2|-
CASSFSLAGGNEQFF
TGTGCCAGCAGCTTTTCTCTAGCGGGAGGGAATGAGCAGTTCTTC
>TRBV7-9|TRBJ1-2|-|once
CASSLGRSSGSYTF
TGTGCCAGCAGCCTGGGGAGGTCCTCGGGTAGCTACACCTTC
>TRBV28|TRBJ2-5|-|many
CASSVLWREETQYF
TGTGCCAGCAGCGTCTTGTGGAGGGAAGAGACCCAGTACTTC
>TRBV6-1|TRBJ2-1|-|few
CASRGGSYNEQFF
TGTGCCAGCAGGGGCGGTTCCTACAATGAGCAGTTCTTC
>TRBV6-9|TRBJ1-1|TRBD1|once
CASSYPDQGASHTNTEAFF
TGTGCCAGCAGTTATCCTGATCAGGGGGCTTCGCACACGAACACTGAAGCTTTCTTT
>TRBV9|TRBJ2-2|TRBD2|-
CASSGTSGGGELFF
TGTGCCAGCAGTGGGACTAGCGGGGGCGGGGAGCTGTTTTTT
>TRBV19|TRBJ2-7|-|-
CASKVGEQYF
TGTGCCAGTAAGGTCGGTGAGCAGTACTTC
>TRBV18|TRBJ2-7|TRBD1|-
CASSPPVGIDRAYEQYF
TGTGCCAGCTCACCACCCGTTGGAATCGACAGGGCCTACGAGCAGTACTTC
>TRBV28|TRBJ2-3|-|-
CASSLFRTLTDTQYF
TGTGCCAGCAGTTTATTTCGGACACTCACAGATACGCAGTATTTT
>TRBV5-1|TRBJ1-1|TRBD1|-
CASSLSRGDTEAFF
TGCGCCAGCAGCTTGAGCAGGGGGGACACTGAAGCTTTCTTT
>TRBV11-2|TRBJ1-2|-|once
CASSYRAKGGYGYTF
TGTGCCAGCAGTTACCGAGCCAAGGGGGGCTATGGCTACACCTTC